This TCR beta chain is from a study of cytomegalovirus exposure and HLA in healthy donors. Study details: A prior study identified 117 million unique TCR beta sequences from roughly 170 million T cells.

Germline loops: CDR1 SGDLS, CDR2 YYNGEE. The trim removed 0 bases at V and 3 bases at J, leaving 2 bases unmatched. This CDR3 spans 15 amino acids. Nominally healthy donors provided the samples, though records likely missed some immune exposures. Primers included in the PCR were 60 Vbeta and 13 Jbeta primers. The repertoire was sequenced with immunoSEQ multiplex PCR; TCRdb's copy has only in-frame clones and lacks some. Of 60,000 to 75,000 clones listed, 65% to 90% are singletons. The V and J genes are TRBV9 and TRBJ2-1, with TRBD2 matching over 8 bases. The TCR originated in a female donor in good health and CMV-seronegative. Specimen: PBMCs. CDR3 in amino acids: CASSVALAGYNEQFF. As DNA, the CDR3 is TGTGCCAGCAGCGTAGCGCTAGCGGGCTACAATGAGCAGTTCTTC.